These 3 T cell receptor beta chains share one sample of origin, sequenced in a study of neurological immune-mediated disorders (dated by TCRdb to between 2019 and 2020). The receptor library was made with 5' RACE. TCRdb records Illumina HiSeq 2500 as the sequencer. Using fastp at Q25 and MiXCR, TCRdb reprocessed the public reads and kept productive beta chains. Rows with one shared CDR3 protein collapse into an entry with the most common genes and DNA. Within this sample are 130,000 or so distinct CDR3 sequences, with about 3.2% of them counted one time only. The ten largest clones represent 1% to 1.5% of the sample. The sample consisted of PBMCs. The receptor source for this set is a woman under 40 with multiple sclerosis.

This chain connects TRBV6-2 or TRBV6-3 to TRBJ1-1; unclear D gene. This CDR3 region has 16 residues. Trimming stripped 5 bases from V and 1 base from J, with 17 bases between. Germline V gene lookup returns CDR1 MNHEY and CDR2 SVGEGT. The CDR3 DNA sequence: TGTGCCAGCAGTACTATCCTCGGGGTAACGAACACTGAAGCTTTCTTT. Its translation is CASSTILGVTNTEAFF.

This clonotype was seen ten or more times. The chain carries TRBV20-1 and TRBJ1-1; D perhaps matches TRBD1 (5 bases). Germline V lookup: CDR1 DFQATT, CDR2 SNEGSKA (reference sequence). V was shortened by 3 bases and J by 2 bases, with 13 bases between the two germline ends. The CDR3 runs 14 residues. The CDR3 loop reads CSARLLTANTEAFF. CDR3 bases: TGCAGTGCTAGGTTGCTGACAGCAAACACTGAAGCTTTCTTT.

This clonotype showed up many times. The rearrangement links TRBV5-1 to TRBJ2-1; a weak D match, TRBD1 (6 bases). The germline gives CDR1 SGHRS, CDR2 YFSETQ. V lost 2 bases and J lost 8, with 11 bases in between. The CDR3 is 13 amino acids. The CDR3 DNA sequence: TGCGCCAGCAGCTTACAGGGCAGAGATGAGCAGTTCTTC. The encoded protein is CASSLQGRDEQFF.